The entry below describes one T cell receptor beta chain. V was cut by 0 bases and J by 3 bases, with 13 bases left in between. The V gene's germline CDR1 is SGHRS and CDR2 YFSETQ. This CDR3 spans 15 amino acids. It was CD45RO-negative cells, positively selected for CCR7, that made up naive CD8 cells, with terminally differentiated effector memory CD45RA+ cells excluded. These data come from a study of shared clonotypes between healthy human individuals. Sequencing was performed with immunoSEQ multiplex PCR; in TCRdb, only in-frame clones are kept and a portion is missing. The repertoire holds about 2.1 million clones, with about 92% as singletons.

The sequenced material came from naive CD8+ T cells from PBMCs. This receptor was taken from a man younger than 30 in good health. Some clones in this sample may be carry-over from other donors' samples. The V gene is TRBV5-1, the J gene TRBJ2-7; TRBD1 is a possible D gene (6 bases). Here the CDR3 reads CASSLDGQLFYEQYF. The CDR3 bases are TGCGCCAGCAGCTTGGACGGACAGCTTTTCTACGAGCAGTACTTC. The complete variable domain, with remaining parts taken from reference TRBV5-1 and TRBJ2-7, reads KAGVTQTPRYLIKTRGQQVTLSCSPISGHRSVSWYQQTPGQGLQFLFEYFSETQRNKGNFPGRFSGRQFSNSRSEMNVSTLELGDSALYLCASSLDGQLFYEQYFGPGTRLTVT.